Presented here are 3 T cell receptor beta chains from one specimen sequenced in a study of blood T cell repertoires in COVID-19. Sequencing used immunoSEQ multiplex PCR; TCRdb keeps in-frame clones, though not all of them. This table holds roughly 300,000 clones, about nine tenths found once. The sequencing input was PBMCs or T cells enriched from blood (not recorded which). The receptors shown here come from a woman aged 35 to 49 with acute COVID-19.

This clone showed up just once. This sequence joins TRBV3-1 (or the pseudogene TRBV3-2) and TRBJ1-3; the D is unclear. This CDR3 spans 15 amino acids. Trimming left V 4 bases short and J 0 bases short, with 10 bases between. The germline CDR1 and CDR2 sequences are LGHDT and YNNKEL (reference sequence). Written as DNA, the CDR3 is TGTGCCAGCAGCCTAACAGCCTTCTCTGGAAACACCATATATTTT. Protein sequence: CASSLTAFSGNTIYF.

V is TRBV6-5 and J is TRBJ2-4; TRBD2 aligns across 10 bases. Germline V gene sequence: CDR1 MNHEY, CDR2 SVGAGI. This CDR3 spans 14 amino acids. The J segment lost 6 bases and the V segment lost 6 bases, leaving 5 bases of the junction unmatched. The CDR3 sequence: CASRASGSLNIQYF. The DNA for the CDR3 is TGTGCCAGCAGGGCTAGCGGGAGTCTAAACATTCAGTACTTC.

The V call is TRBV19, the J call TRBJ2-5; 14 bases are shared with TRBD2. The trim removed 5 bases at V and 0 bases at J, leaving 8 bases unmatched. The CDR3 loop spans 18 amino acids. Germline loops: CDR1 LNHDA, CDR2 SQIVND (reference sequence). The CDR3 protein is CASSEGLAGALYQETQYF. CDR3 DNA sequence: TGTGCCAGTAGTGAGGGACTAGCGGGGGCCTTGTACCAAGAGACCCAGTACTTC.